The clone carrying this T cell receptor (beta chain) has at least ten counts. Its matching antigen is unknown. The record originates from a study of T cell repertoires in cytomegalovirus infection. In the study overall: It was the public TCR beta signatures that indicated both CMV infection and matching HLA type.

TCRdb passed the reads through MiXCR, listing each CDR3 protein once. The data show approximately 500,000 distinct CDR3 sequences, with approximately 15% seen just once and 24% held by the top ten. Overall study findings and caveats: HLA-C-restricted TCR beta clonotypes specific for CMV led the ex vivo response.

The V end was cut by 5 bases, the J end by 5 bases, with 13 bases between. CDR1 and CDR2 from the germline V gene are MNHNS and SASEGT. This CDR3 region has 15 residues. V and J are TRBV6-1 and TRBJ1-6, with D uncertain. Sequenced sample: CD8+ T cells from PBMCs. This TCR was recovered from a human donor in good health (CMV status not recorded). Some clones in this sample may be carry-over from other donors' samples. The CDR3 here is CASSYARRHNSPLHF. The CDR3 coding sequence is TGTGCCAGCAGTTATGCCAGGAGACATAATTCACCCCTCCACTTT.